Here is one TCR beta chain with its context. Its antigen is unknown. Other DNA sequences in the same sample also yield this CDR3. The data were taken from a study of shared clonotypes between healthy human individuals. Whole-study results and caveats: Approximately 5% of naive CD4 clonotypes were shared across four donors. Compared with memory subsets, naive subsets generally had larger estimated richness.

Repertoires were generated with immunoSEQ multiplex PCR, while TCRdb's copy carries only in-frame clones and drops some. Here the sample spans a few million clones, more than 90% being singletons. The receptor's source is a man aged 18 to 30 in good health. The sequenced sample consisted of naive CD4+ T cells sorted from blood. Subset reported: CD45RA+ positively selected.

The CDR3 coding sequence is TGCGCCAGCAGGCCGGAGAACACCGGGGAGCTGTTTTTT. This gives the protein CASRPENTGELFF. This chain connects TRBV5-1 to TRBJ2-2; D call uncertain. CDR3 length: 13 residues. Trimming left V 5 bases short and J 1 base short, with 6 bases between. The germline V gene has CDR1 SGHRS and CDR2 YFSETQ.